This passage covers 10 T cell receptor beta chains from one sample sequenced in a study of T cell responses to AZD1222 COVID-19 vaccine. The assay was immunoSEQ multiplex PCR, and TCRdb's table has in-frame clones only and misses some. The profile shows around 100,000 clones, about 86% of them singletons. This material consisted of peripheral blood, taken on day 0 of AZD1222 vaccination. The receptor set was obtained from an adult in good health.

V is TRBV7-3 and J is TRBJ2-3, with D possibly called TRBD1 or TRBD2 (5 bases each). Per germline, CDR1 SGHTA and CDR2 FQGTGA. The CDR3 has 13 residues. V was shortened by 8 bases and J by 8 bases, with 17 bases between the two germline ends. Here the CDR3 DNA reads TGTGCCAGCTCGAGGGACCTAGTGGCTACGCAGTATTTT. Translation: CASSRDLVATQYF.

CDR3 in amino acids: CASSIGGAEYNEQFF. Here the CDR3 DNA reads TGTGCCAGTAGTATTGGCGGGGCAGAATACAATGAGCAGTTCTTC. The chain joins TRBV19 to TRBJ2-1; the D gene is possibly TRBD2 (6 bases). The CDR3 has 15 residues. The V end lost 3 bases, the J end lost 4 bases, and 13 bases lay between the germline ends. CDR1 is LNHDA and CDR2 is SQIVND in the germline V gene (reference sequence). The full variable domain, rest sourced from reference TRBV19 and TRBJ2-1, is DGGITQSPKYLFRKEGQNVTLSCEQNLNHDAMYWYRQDPGQGLRLIYYSQIVNDFQKGDIAEGYSVSREKKESFPLTVTSAQKNPTAFYLCASSIGGAEYNEQFFGPGTRLTVL.

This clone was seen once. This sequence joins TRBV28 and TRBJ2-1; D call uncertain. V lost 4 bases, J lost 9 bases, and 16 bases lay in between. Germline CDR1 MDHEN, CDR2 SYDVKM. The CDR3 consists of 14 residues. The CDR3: CASSSIIRSTEQFF. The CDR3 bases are TGTGCCAGCAGTTCCATCATCAGGAGTACTGAGCAGTTCTTC.

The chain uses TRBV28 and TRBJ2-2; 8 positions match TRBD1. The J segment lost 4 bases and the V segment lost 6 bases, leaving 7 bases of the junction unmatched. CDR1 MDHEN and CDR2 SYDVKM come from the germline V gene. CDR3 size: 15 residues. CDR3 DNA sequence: TGTGCCAGCAGCCGACAGGGGACAACCACCGGGGAGCTGTTTTTT. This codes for CASSRQGTTTGELFF. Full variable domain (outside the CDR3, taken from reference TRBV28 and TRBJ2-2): DVKVTQSSRYLVKRTGEKVFLECVQDMDHENMFWYRQDPGLGLRLIYFSYDVKMKEKGDIPEGYSVSREKKERFSLILESASTNQTSMYLCASSRQGTTTGELFFGEGSRLTVL.

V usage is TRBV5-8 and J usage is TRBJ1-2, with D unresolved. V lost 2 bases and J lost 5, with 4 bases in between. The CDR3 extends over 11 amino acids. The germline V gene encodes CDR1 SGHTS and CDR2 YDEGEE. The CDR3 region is CASSLLYGYTF. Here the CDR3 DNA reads TGTGCCAGCAGCTTACTGTATGGCTACACCTTC.

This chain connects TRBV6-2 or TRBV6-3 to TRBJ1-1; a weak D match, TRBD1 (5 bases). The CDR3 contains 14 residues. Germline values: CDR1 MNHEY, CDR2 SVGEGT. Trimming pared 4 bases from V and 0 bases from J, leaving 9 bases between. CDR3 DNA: TGTGCCAGCAGTTTTCGGGGCATGAACACTGAAGCTTTCTTT. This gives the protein CASSFRGMNTEAFF.

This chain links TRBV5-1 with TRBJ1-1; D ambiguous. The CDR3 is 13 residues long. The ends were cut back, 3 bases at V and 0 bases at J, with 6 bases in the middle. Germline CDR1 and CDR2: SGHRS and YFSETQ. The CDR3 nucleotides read TGCGCCAGCAGCTATGACCTGAACACTGAAGCTTTCTTT. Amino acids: CASSYDLNTEAFF.

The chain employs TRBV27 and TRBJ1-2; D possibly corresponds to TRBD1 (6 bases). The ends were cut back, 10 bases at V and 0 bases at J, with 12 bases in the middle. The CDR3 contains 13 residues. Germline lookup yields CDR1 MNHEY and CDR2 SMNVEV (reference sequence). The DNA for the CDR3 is TGTGCCAACAAGGACAGAGCTAACTATGGCTACACCTTC. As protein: CANKDRANYGYTF.

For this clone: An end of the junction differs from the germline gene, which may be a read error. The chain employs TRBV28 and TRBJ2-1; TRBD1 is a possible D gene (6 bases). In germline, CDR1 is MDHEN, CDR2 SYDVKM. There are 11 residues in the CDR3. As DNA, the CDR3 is TGTGCCAGCACCGAGGGGGTGGAGCGGTTCTTC. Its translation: CASTEGVERFF.

CDR3 amino acids: CASSILGTGNTIYF. Written as DNA, the CDR3 is TGTGCCAGTAGTATCCTGGGGACTGGAAACACCATATATTTT. The chain has TRBV19 and TRBJ1-3; D gene ambiguous. There are 14 residues in the CDR3. CDR1 is LNHDA and CDR2 is SQIVND in the germline V gene (reference sequence). Trimming pared 3 bases from V and 2 bases from J, leaving 8 bases between.